This TCR beta chain was retrieved from a study of T cell responses to AZD1222 COVID-19 vaccine. Study outcomes and limitations: Seropositivity was recorded at baseline in only a handful of AZD1222 recipients.

The germline V and J ends were trimmed by 3 bases and 5 bases, with 7 bases remaining between them. From germline, CDR1 is SNHLY and CDR2 FYNNEI. CDR3 length: 12 amino acids. As concerns this clone: Its antigen is not known.

The table came from immunoSEQ multiplex PCR; TCRdb's copy has only in-frame clones and leaves some out. The sample yields 250,000 to 300,000 clones, 90% to 95% seen once. The clonotype originates from an adult who received the AZD1222 COVID-19 vaccine. This chain links TRBV2 with TRBJ1-2, with D uncertain. The specimen comprised peripheral blood, sampled 28 days after the second AZD1222 dose. CDR3 coding DNA: TGTGCCAGCAGTGAGGGGAATTATGGCTACACCTTC. Amino acids: CASSEGNYGYTF.